The subject of this entry is one TCR beta chain. Its antigen is unidentified. Although they were nominally healthy when sampled, donors likely had unrecorded immune exposures. These data originate in a study of cytomegalovirus exposure and HLA in healthy donors. The study's findings and limits: According to an earlier analysis, most TCR beta V segments yielded productive rearrangements about 87% or about 30% of the time. Cytomegalovirus association was listed for about 180 TCR beta chains.

This CDR3 has 16 residues. V lost 0 bases, J lost 6 bases, and 16 bases lay in between. The germline V gene encodes CDR1 SGHNT and CDR2 YYREEE (reference sequence). Use of 60 Vbeta and 13 Jbeta primers characterized the PCR. The assay was immunoSEQ multiplex PCR, and TCRdb's table has in-frame clones only and misses some. Of around 170,000 clones in the sample, approximately 79% were seen once. This TCR was sampled from a man in his forties in good health and CMV-seropositive. The sequenced sample consisted of PBMCs. This chain links TRBV5-4 with TRBJ1-3; D perhaps matches TRBD1 (5 bases). CDR3 loop: CASSLARQGGTNTIYF. As DNA, the CDR3 is TGTGCCAGCAGCTTGGCGAGGCAGGGCGGCACAAACACCATATATTTT.